This TCR beta chain was recorded in a study of T cell responses to AZD1222 COVID-19 vaccine. About the research overall: Analyses pooled second doses at about 4 or about 12 weeks. General study findings and limits: Baseline seropositivity occurred in only 5 or 6 AZD1222 recipients. Females outnumbered males among donors, who were mostly white British; clonal diversity was possibly underestimated. All repertoire sampling was performed exclusively after the peak T cell response.

Produced via immunoSEQ multiplex PCR; TCRdb's table is partial and in-frame only. The data contain roughly 170,000 clones, about 89% of them singletons. As concerns this clone: The antigen is undetermined.

The germline V gene encodes CDR1 SEHNR and CDR2 FQNEAQ (reference sequence). V lost 5 bases to trimming and J lost 3 bases; unmatched junction nucleotides: 7. CDR3 length: 15 residues. This clonotype originated in an adult in good health. The gene calls are TRBV7-9 and TRBJ2-3; 8 nucleotides match TRBD1. Specimen: peripheral blood, collected on day 0 of AZD1222 vaccination. CDR3 sequence: CASSPGTGETDTQYF. Written as DNA, the CDR3 is TGTGCCAGCAGCCCTGGGACAGGCGAAACAGATACGCAGTATTTT.